This T cell receptor (beta chain) was sequenced during a study of control samples from healthy donors and cancer patients (TCRdb year 2020). Preparation of the library involved the immunoSEQ multiplex PCR assay. In its TCRdb copy, this immuneACCESS table keeps in-frame sequences only and misses some clones. Where compared with another copy, unresolved V genes explain less than half of these, and the others have no known cause. Across this sample there are approximately 98,000 clones, with around 80% seen only once. Clones ranked in the top ten supply approximately 7% of the sample. A few counts support this clone. There is no known antigen for this receptor. Base qualities were left out, and no much larger clone turns up one base away. The receptor comes from a man between 18 and 35 years old in good health. The sequencing input was blood.

The CDR3 protein is CASSGTGELFF. The sequenced DNA is TGTGCCAGCAGTGGCACCGGGGAGCTGTTTTTT. Recombination joined TRBV25-1 with TRBJ2-2, with the D gene call left open. CDR1 and CDR2 (MGHDK, SYGVNS) derive from the germline V gene. V loses 4 bases of germline sequence and J loses 4 bases, and the interval between the two ends is 1 base. From the cysteine through the phenylalanine, the CDR3 covers 11 amino acids. The read is trimmed to its CDR3 DNA, 33 bases read in frame from base 1.